In its sample, the clone carrying this T cell receptor beta chain was seen a few times. The data stem from a study of patients and donors after allogeneic stem cell transplantation. Each CDR3 protein gets one entry after TCRdb re-called the RT-PCR reads with MiXCR. The sample contains approximately 160,000 distinct CDR3 sequences, around 30% of which appear only once. Germline CDR1 is GTSNPN and CDR2 is SVGIG (reference sequence). The V end lost 4 bases, the J end lost 4 bases, and 6 bases lay between the germline ends. CDR3 size: 11 residues. The sequence came from a human donor who was either an allogeneic HSCT recipient or a stem cell or donor lymphocyte infusion donor (not recorded which). It is not recorded whose cells these are; they may come from a transplant donor. Input material: blood, either unsorted or a sorted T cell fraction (not recorded which). The rearrangement uses TRBV30 and TRBJ2-3; D ambiguous. CDR3 nucleotide sequence: TGTGCCTGGAACCAGGCAGATACGCAGTATTTT. Its translation is CAWNQADTQYF.